The source of this T cell receptor (beta chain) is a study of T cell repertoires in cytomegalovirus infection. Study-wide background: Evidence of both CMV infection and a matching HLA type came from public TCR beta signatures.

This clonotype was found a few times. Its target is unknown. General study findings and limits: The ex vivo response was dominated by HLA-C-restricted CMV-specific TCR beta clonotypes.

One entry per CDR3 protein, called by TCRdb with MiXCR from the reads. The data contain tens of thousands of distinct CDR3 sequences, approximately 46% of them singletons. There are 13 residues in the CDR3. The V end lost 0 bases, the J end lost 7 bases, and 7 bases lay between the germline ends. Germline CDR1 LNHNV, CDR2 YYDKDF (reference sequence). The V call is TRBV15, the J call TRBJ1-5; D not resolved. The source was CD8+ T cells from cultured PBMCs, collected from culture after CMV antigen stimulation. This receptor was taken from a human donor in good health (CMV status not recorded). Some clones in this sample may be carry-over from other donors' samples. CDR3 amino acids: CATSRDRRQPQHF. The CDR3 region has the DNA TGTGCCACCAGCAGAGATCGCCGGCAGCCCCAGCATTTT.